The 19 T cell receptor beta chains below were found in one sample sequenced in a study of blood T cell repertoires in COVID-19. TCRdb's copy holds only in-frame clones and misses some; the assay was immunoSEQ multiplex PCR. Seen here are more than 45,000 clones, roughly 86% observed once, and the top ten hold about 15%. The sequenced sample was peripheral blood. These receptors were obtained from a man aged 60-69 years with active or convalescent COVID-19.

The chain combines TRBV10-3 with TRBJ1-5, with 8 bases fitting TRBD1. CDR1 is ENHRY and CDR2 is SYGVKD in the germline V gene. The CDR3 contains 15 residues. Trimming at V came to 3 bases and at J to 5 bases, leaving 6 bases not matched to a gene. As DNA, the CDR3 is TGTGCCATCAGTGATCGCAGGGGGCGCGATCAGCCCCAGCATTTT. This translates into CAISDRRGRDQPQHF.

The V and J genes are TRBV5-1 and TRBJ1-3; D is perhaps TRBD1 (5 bases). Trimming left V 0 bases short and J 2 bases short, with 6 bases between. CDR1 is SGHRS, CDR2 YFSETQ, per germline. The CDR3 loop spans 14 amino acids. The CDR3 sequence: CASSLAGTGNTIYF. DNA for the CDR3: TGCGCCAGCAGCTTGGCAGGGACTGGAAACACCATATATTTT. Combining the CDR3 with reference TRBV5-1 and TRBJ1-3 gives the whole variable domain KAGVTQTPRYLIKTRGQQVTLSCSPISGHRSVSWYQQTPGQGLQFLFEYFSETQRNKGNFPGRFSGRQFSNSRSEMNVSTLELGDSALYLCASSLAGTGNTIYFGEGSWLTVV.

The chain employs TRBV7-9 and TRBJ2-7; possible D gene TRBD1, 6 bases. Per germline, CDR1 SEHNR and CDR2 FQNEAQ (reference sequence). The CDR3 has 13 amino acids. V was trimmed by 0 bases and J by 5 bases, leaving 8 bases between them. CDR3 region: CASSLAQGHEQYF. The CDR3 DNA reads TGTGCCAGCAGCTTAGCTCAGGGGCACGAGCAGTACTTC.

The CDR3 nucleotides read TGTGCCAGCAGCTTAGAGTATCAGTCGGGAACTGAAGCTTTCTTT. This encodes CASSLEYQSGTEAFF. The gene calls are TRBV7-3 and TRBJ1-1; no reliable D call. Per the germline V gene, CDR1 is SGHTA and CDR2 is FQGTGA. With 2 bases removed from V and 5 bases from J, the gap between germline ends came to 15 bases. There are 15 residues in the CDR3.

The genes are TRBV3-1 (or the pseudogene TRBV3-2) and TRBJ2-7; D gene ambiguous. Deletions cut 0 bases from V and 4 bases from J, with 10 bases between. This CDR3 region has 14 residues. Germline-derived CDR1 and CDR2 are LGHDT and YNNKEL (reference sequence). Written as DNA, the CDR3 is TGTGCCAGCAGCCAAGATGACCAGGATTACGAGCAGTACTTC. This codes for CASSQDDQDYEQYF.

This clone occurred once. V is TRBV5-1 and J is TRBJ2-2; D might be TRBD2 (6 bases). With 4 bases removed from V and 7 bases from J, the gap between germline ends came to 14 bases. There are 14 residues in the CDR3. Germline V gives CDR1 SGHRS, CDR2 YFSETQ. CDR3 coding DNA: TGCGCCAGCAGCCAGACTAGTTCCCGCGGGGAGCTGTTTTTT. This translates into CASSQTSSRGELFF.

CDR3 bases: TGTGCCAGCACAAAATCCTACACAGATACGCAGTATTTT. This codes for CASTKSYTDTQYF. The rearrangement links TRBV2 to TRBJ2-3; D is undetermined. Germline CDR1 is SNHLY and CDR2 is FYNNEI. The CDR3 loop spans 13 amino acids. V dropped 7 bases and J dropped 2 bases, with 10 bases sitting between them. The full variable domain, rest sourced from reference TRBV2 and TRBJ2-3, is EPEVTQTPSHQVTQMGQEVILRCVPISNHLYFYWYRQILGQKVEFLVSFYNNEISEKSEIFDDQFSVERPDGSNFTLKIRSTKLEDSAMYFCASTKSYTDTQYFGPGTRLTVL.

The count of this clone is one. The rearrangement links TRBV5-1 to TRBJ1-3; D is unresolved. Trimming pared 3 bases from V and 2 bases from J, leaving 6 bases between. The germline gives CDR1 SGHRS, CDR2 YFSETQ. CDR3 length equals 13 residues. The DNA of the CDR3 is TGCGCCAGCAGCTCCGGGGCTGGAAACACCATATATTTT. It is translated as CASSSGAGNTIYF.

The rearrangement uses TRBV18 and TRBJ1-1, with 9 bases identical to TRBD1. The CDR3 is made up of 15 amino acids. V was pared by 4 bases and J by 8 bases, with 11 bases of the junction left unmatched. Germline values: CDR1 KGHSH, CDR2 LQKENI. The CDR3 region has the DNA TGTGCCAGCTCACTAGTTCCGGGACAGGGTTCCGAAGCTTTCTTT. Translating it yields CASSLVPGQGSEAFF.

This clone was observed once. This chain links TRBV30 with TRBJ2-7, with 11 bases lining up with TRBD2. V lost 5 bases and J lost 3; bases outside the gene matches: 6. Germline-derived CDR1 and CDR2 are GTSNPN and SVGIG (reference sequence). CDR3 length equals 14 residues. CDR3 amino acids: CAWGRLAGGYEQYF. The CDR3 coding sequence is TGTGCCTGGGGTAGGCTAGCGGGGGGCTACGAGCAGTACTTC.

V is TRBV3-1 (or the pseudogene TRBV3-2) and J is TRBJ2-7; the D gene is possibly TRBD2 (7 bases). The CDR3 consists of 15 residues. Germline lookup yields CDR1 LGHDT and CDR2 YNNKEL (reference sequence). The V end was cut by 3 bases, the J end by 0 bases, with 12 bases between. CDR3 sequence (DNA): TGTGCCAGCAGCCAGTGGGAGGGACACTCCTACGAGCAGTACTTC. Translated: CASSQWEGHSYEQYF.

The count of this clone is one. This chain connects TRBV5-1 to TRBJ1-6; D gene unclear. Germline assignment: CDR1 SGHRS and CDR2 YFSETQ. This CDR3 contains 14 residues. V shed 0 bases and J shed 15 bases, with 16 bases lying between them. CDR3 region: CASSLEQRSIHLHF. As DNA, the CDR3 is TGCGCCAGCAGCTTGGAACAGCGGTCGATTCACCTCCACTTT.

Judged by abundance, this clone is medium-sized. Within the sample, other DNA sequences also encode this same CDR3. J is TRBJ2-1 and V is TRBV10-3; D is uncertain. This CDR3 region has 11 residues. V gave up 4 bases and J gave up 6 bases, with 4 bases separating them. The germline V gene encodes CDR1 ENHRY and CDR2 SYGVKD. This CDR3 reads CAISAGNEQFF. CDR3 DNA sequence: TGTGCCATCAGTGCCGGCAATGAGCAGTTCTTC.

The rearrangement joins TRBV5-1 to TRBJ1-1; 11 positions match TRBD1. CDR3 size: 15 residues. V shed 4 bases and J 3 bases; nucleotides not matched to a gene: 5. The germline gives CDR1 SGHRS, CDR2 YFSETQ. DNA of the CDR3: TGCGCCAGCAGCCACCGGACAGGGGGCTACACTGAAGCTTTCTTT. Its translation is CASSHRTGGYTEAFF.

The chain carries TRBV7-2 and TRBJ2-3, with D perhaps TRBD1 (5 bases). The CDR3 has 14 amino acids. Per germline, CDR1 SGHTA and CDR2 FQGNSA. V lost 2 bases to trimming and J lost 2 bases, with 8 bases between them. CDR3 residues: CASSLRTTTDTQYF. The CDR3 DNA reads as TGTGCCAGCAGCTTACGGACAACCACAGATACGCAGTATTTT.

The rearrangement uses TRBV19 and TRBJ1-6; 8 bases line up with TRBD1. CDR3 size: 14 residues. Germline CDR1 LNHDA, CDR2 SQIVND (reference sequence). The V and J ends lost 2 bases and 12 bases, in that order; junction bases with no gene match: 6. In DNA form, the CDR3 reads TGTGCCAGTAGTATACAGGACAGGGTCCGACCCCTCCACTTT. It yields the protein CASSIQDRVRPLHF. Full variable domain (remainder filled in from reference TRBV19 and TRBJ1-6): DGGITQSPKYLFRKEGQNVTLSCEQNLNHDAMYWYRQDPGQGLRLIYYSQIVNDFQKGDIAEGYSVSREKKESFPLTVTSAQKNPTAFYLCASSIQDRVRPLHFGNGTRLTVT.

In its sample, this clone was seen once. The chain uses TRBV5-1 and TRBJ1-1; 10 bases are a match to TRBD1. The germline gives CDR1 SGHRS, CDR2 YFSETQ. Trimming took 3 bases from V and 9 from J; bases not matched to a gene: 8. The CDR3 loop spans 14 amino acids. The CDR3 is CASSSRDRGVQAFF. The CDR3 region has the DNA TGCGCCAGCAGCTCCCGGGACAGGGGCGTTCAAGCTTTCTTT.

This clone was counted a few times. This chain links TRBV6-1 with TRBJ1-2; 7 bases fit TRBD1. The CDR3 has 14 residues. With 1 base clipped from V and 5 bases from J, the junction kept 4 bases outside the gene matches. CDR1 and CDR2 (germline): MNHNS, SASEGT. CDR3 nucleotide sequence: TGTGCCAGCAGTGAAGGGACAGGTATATATGGCTACACCTTC. Encoded protein: CASSEGTGIYGYTF.

The rearrangement links TRBV11-3 to TRBJ2-3; D may be TRBD2 (6 bases). Germline CDR1 SGHNT, CDR2 YENEEA. The CDR3 sequence is 14 residues long. Trimming pared 5 bases from V and 6 bases from J, leaving 15 bases between. CDR3 sequence: CASSIGTLGDTQYF. CDR3 nucleotide sequence: TGTGCCAGCAGCATCGGGACTCTTGGCGATACGCAGTATTTT. Based on the CDR3 plus reference TRBV11-3 and TRBJ2-3, the full variable domain is EAGVVQSPRYKIIEKKQPVAFWCNPISGHNTLYWYLQNLGQGPELLIRYENEEAVDDSQLPKDRFSAERLKGVDSTLKIQPAELGDSAVYLCASSIGTLGDTQYFGPGTRLTVL.